The following is a T cell receptor beta chain sequence with its context. This specimen belongs to a study of shared clonotypes between healthy human individuals. The repertoire was sequenced with immunoSEQ multiplex PCR; TCRdb's copy has only in-frame clones and lacks some. The sample carries over a million clones, about 96% recorded once. The V and J ends lost 3 bases and 3 bases, in that order; junction bases with no gene match: 4. The CDR3 length is 14 residues. The germline V gene encodes CDR1 SGDLS and CDR2 YYNGEE. The V gene is TRBV9, the J gene TRBJ2-3; 7 bases agree with TRBD2. This receptor was identified in a man aged 25 to 45 in good health. The source material was naive CD4+ T cells sorted from blood. Subset specified: CD45RA+ positively selected. This chain's CDR3 is CASSALGGTDTQYF. The CDR3 bases are TGTGCCAGCAGCGCCCTGGGGGGGACAGATACGCAGTATTTT. The full variable domain, completed using reference TRBV9 and TRBJ2-3, is DSGVTQTPKHLITATGQRVTLRCSPRSGDLSVYWYQQSLDQGLQFLIQYYNGEERAKGNILERFSAQQFPDLHSELNLSSLELGDSALYFCASSALGGTDTQYFGPGTRLTVL.